This TCR beta chain was found in a study of blood T cell repertoires in COVID-19. Study-wide context: Material from acute and convalescent COVID-19 was sourced from the United States, Italy and Spain. T cells, B-cell-depleted T cells, or PBMCs provided the cDNA or gDNA that served as material.

As originally analysed: Cell counts per sample came from amplifying reference gene primers. This table comes from immunoSEQ multiplex PCR, and its TCRdb copy is limited to in-frame clones, with some not included. The DNA was the basis for D and trimming; V, J and clone size are from that table. In the table there are about 130,000 clones, roughly 72% of which are singletons. Trimming cost V 0 bases and J 4 bases; bases outside gene matches: 10. CDR1 and CDR2 (germline): SGHRS, YFSETQ. The CDR3 runs to 17 residues. The source of this sequence is a human donor in a cohort sampled during active COVID-19. The source material was peripheral blood. This chain links TRBV5-1 with TRBJ2-1, with 7 positions matching TRBD1. CDR3 loop: CASSLVEGARGYNEQFF. For the CDR3, the DNA is TGCGCCAGCAGCTTGGTTGAGGGGGCAAGAGGATACAATGAGCAGTTCTTC.